This TCR beta chain was identified during a study of blood T cell repertoires in COVID-19. About the study: Some COVID-19 samples were acute and others convalescent; all came from the United States, Italy and Spain. PBMCs, B-cell-depleted T cells, or T cells were the source of the cDNA or gDNA that made up the material.

In the original workflow: Reference gene primer amplification yielded estimated nucleated cell counts. Sequencing was performed with immunoSEQ multiplex PCR; in TCRdb, only in-frame clones are kept and a portion is missing. V and J calls and clone size are as listed in that table; D and trimming were resolved from the DNA. The table shows about 80,000 clones, with 60% to 85% occurring only once. Germline V gene data show CDR1 as SGHVS and CDR2 as FNYEAQ. This CDR3 spans 19 amino acids. Losses at the gene ends were 0 bases for V and 1 base for J; bases not matched to a gene: 15. This chain links TRBV7-6 with TRBJ2-7, with 7 bases that match TRBD2. The sample was peripheral blood. The source of this sequence is a human donor in a cohort sampled during active COVID-19. CDR3 residues: CASSLAPLGASGRSYEQYF. Written as DNA, the CDR3 is TGTGCCAGCAGCTTAGCCCCCCTCGGCGCTAGCGGCCGATCCTACGAGCAGTACTTC. Looking up the rest from reference TRBV7-6 and TRBJ2-7 gives the full variable domain: GAGVSQSPRYKVTKRGQDVALRCDPISGHVSLYWYRQALGQGPEFLTYFNYEAQQDKSGLPNDRFSAERPEGSISTLTIQRTEQRDSAMYRCASSLAPLGASGRSYEQYFGPGTRLTVT.